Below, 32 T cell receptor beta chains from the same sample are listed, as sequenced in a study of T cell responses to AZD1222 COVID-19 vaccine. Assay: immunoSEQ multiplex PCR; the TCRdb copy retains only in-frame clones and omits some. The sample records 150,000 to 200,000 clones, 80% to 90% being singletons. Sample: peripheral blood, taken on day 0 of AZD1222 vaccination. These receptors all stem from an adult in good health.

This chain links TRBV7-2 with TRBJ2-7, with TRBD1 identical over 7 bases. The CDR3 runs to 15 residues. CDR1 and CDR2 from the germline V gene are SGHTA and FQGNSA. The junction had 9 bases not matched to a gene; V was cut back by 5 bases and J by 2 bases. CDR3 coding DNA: TGTGCCAGCAGCGCAGGACAGGCCGGGACCTACGAGCAGTACTTC. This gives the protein CASSAGQAGTYEQYF.

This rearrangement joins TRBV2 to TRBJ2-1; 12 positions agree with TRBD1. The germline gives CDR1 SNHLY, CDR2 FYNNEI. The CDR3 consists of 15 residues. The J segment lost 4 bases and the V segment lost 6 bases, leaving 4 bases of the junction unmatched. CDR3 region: CASSGTGGAYNEQFF. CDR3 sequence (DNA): TGTGCCAGCAGCGGGACAGGGGGCGCTTACAATGAGCAGTTCTTC.

The CDR3 reads CASSNQRDEKLFF. Here the CDR3 DNA reads TGTGCCAGTAGTAACCAGAGGGATGAAAAACTGTTTTTT. The chain carries TRBV19 and TRBJ1-4; D not resolved. V lost 4 bases to trimming and J lost 6 bases, with 9 bases between them. Germline assignment: CDR1 LNHDA and CDR2 SQIVND (reference sequence). This CDR3 contains 13 residues.

The DNA for the CDR3 is TGTGCCAGCAGCTCCTTTACCGGGACAGGGGGCGGTCAGCCCCAGCATTTT. Residues: CASSSFTGTGGGQPQHF. The gene calls are TRBV27 and TRBJ1-5; 12 bases are a match to TRBD1. V shed 6 bases and J 6 bases; nucleotides not matched to a gene: 12. The CDR3 loop spans 17 amino acids. The germline gives CDR1 MNHEY, CDR2 SMNVEV (reference sequence).

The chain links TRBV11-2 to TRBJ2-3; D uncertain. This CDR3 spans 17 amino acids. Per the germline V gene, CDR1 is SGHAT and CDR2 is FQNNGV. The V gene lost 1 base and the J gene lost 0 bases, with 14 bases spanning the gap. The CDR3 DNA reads TGTGCCAGCAGCTTAGTCCCGCCAGGAACTAGCACAGATACGCAGTATTTT. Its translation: CASSLVPPGTSTDTQYF.

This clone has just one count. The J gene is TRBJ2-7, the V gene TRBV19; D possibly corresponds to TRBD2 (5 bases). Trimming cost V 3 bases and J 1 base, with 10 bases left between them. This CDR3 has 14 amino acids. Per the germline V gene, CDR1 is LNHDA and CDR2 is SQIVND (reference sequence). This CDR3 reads CASSISGLSYEQYF. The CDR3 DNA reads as TGTGCCAGTAGTATTTCGGGATTATCCTACGAGCAGTACTTC.

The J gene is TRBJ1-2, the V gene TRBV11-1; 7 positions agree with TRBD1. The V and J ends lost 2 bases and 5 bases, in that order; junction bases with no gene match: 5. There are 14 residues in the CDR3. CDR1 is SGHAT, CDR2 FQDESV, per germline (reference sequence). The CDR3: CASSLTGTEYGYTF. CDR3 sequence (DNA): TGTGCCAGCAGCTTAACCGGGACAGAATATGGCTACACCTTC.

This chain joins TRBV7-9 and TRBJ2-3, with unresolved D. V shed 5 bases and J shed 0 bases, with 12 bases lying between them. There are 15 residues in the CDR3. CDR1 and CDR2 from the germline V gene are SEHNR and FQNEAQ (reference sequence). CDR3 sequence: CASSLTRMSTDTQYF. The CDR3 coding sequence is TGTGCCAGCAGCCTAACGAGGATGAGCACAGATACGCAGTATTTT.

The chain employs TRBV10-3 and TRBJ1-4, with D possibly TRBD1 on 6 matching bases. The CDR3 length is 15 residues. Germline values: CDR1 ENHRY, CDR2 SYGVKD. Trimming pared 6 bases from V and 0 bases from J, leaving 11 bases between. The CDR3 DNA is TGTGCCATCAGGGAACAGGGTGCAACTAATGAAAAACTGTTTTTT. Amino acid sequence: CAIREQGATNEKLFF.

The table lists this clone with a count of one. CDR3 protein: CASSSPTVGNTIYF. DNA of the CDR3: TGTGCCAGCAGTTCCCCGACGGTTGGAAACACCATATATTTT. V and J are TRBV28 and TRBJ1-3; D unresolved. The CDR3 consists of 14 residues. V dropped 4 bases and J dropped 3 bases, with 10 bases sitting between them. Per germline, CDR1 MDHEN and CDR2 SYDVKM.

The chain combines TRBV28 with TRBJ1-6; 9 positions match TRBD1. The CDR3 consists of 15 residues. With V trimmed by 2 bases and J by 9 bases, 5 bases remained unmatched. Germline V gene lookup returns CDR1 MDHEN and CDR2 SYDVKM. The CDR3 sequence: CASSLGGQGVSPLHF. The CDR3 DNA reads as TGTGCCAGCAGTTTAGGGGGACAGGGCGTTTCACCCCTCCACTTT.

The CDR3 coding sequence is TGTGCCAGCTCACCCACCTCGACAGGAGACACAGATACGCAGTATTTT. Translating gives CASSPTSTGDTDTQYF. The chain uses TRBV18 and TRBJ2-3, with a weak D call TRBD1 (6 bases). The germline CDR1 and CDR2 sequences are KGHSH and LQKENI. The CDR3 sequence is 16 residues long. Trimming left V 3 bases short and J 2 bases short, with 15 bases between.

The CDR3 DNA sequence: TGTGCCAGCAGTCGGACTAGCGGTTTACAAGAGACCCAGTACTTC. Translating gives CASSRTSGLQETQYF. The rearrangement links TRBV11-2 to TRBJ2-5; 10 positions agree with TRBD2. In germline, CDR1 is SGHAT, CDR2 FQNNGV. Germline trimming cut 6 bases from V and 2 bases from J; bases unmatched to any gene: 6. This CDR3 spans 15 amino acids.

CDR3 bases: TGTGCCAGCAGCCCCATGGGGGGACCAGGAAACACCATATATTTT. Protein product: CASSPMGGPGNTIYF. The V and J genes are TRBV11-2 and TRBJ1-3; maybe TRBD1 (5 bases). V shed 5 bases and J shed 4 bases, with 15 bases lying between them. CDR3 length: 15 amino acids. Germline lookup yields CDR1 SGHAT and CDR2 FQNNGV.

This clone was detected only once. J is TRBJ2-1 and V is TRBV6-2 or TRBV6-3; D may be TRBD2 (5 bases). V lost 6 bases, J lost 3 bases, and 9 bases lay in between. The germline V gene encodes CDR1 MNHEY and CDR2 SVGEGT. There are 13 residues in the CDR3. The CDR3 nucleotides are TGTGCCAGCAGCGCGGGCGACTACAATGAGCAGTTCTTC. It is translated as CASSAGDYNEQFF.

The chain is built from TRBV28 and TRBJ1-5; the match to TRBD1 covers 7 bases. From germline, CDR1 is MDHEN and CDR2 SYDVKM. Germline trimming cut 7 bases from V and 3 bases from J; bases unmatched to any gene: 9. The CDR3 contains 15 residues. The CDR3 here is CASNRQGSVNQPQHF. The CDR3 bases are TGTGCCAGCAACAGACAGGGTAGTGTCAATCAGCCCCAGCATTTT. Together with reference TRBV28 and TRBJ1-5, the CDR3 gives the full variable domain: DVKVTQSSRYLVKRTGEKVFLECVQDMDHENMFWYRQDPGLGLRLIYFSYDVKMKEKGDIPEGYSVSREKKERFSLILESASTNQTSMYLCASNRQGSVNQPQHFGDGTRLSIL.

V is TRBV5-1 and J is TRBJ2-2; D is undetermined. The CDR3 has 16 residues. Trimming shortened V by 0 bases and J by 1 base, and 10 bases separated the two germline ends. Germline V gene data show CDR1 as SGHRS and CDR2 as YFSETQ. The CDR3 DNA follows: TGCGCCAGCAGCTTGGGAAGTTTAATGAACACCGGGGAGCTGTTTTTT. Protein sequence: CASSLGSLMNTGELFF.

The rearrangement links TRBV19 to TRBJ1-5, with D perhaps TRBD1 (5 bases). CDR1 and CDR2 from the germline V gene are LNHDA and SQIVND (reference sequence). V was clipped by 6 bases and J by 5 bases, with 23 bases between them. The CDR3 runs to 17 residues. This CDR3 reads CASRYNRDQGRDQPQHF. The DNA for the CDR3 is TGTGCCAGTAGATATAACCGGGACCAGGGACGCGATCAGCCCCAGCATTTT. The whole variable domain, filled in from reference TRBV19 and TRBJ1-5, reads DGGITQSPKYLFRKEGQNVTLSCEQNLNHDAMYWYRQDPGQGLRLIYYSQIVNDFQKGDIAEGYSVSREKKESFPLTVTSAQKNPTAFYLCASRYNRDQGRDQPQHFGDGTRLSIL.

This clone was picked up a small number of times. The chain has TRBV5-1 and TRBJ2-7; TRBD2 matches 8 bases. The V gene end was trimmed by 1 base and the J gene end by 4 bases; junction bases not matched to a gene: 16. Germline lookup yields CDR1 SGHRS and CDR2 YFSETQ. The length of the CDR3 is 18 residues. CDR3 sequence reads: CASSLSPSAGGDLYEQYF. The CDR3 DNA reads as TGCGCCAGCAGCTTGAGCCCATCGGCGGGAGGAGATCTTTACGAGCAGTACTTC.

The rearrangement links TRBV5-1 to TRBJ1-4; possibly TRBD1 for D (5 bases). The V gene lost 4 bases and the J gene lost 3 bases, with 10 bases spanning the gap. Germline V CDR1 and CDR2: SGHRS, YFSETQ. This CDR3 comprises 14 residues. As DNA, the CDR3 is TGCGCCAGCAGCGCGGGGGTGGCTAATGAAAAACTGTTTTTT. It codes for CASSAGVANEKLFF.

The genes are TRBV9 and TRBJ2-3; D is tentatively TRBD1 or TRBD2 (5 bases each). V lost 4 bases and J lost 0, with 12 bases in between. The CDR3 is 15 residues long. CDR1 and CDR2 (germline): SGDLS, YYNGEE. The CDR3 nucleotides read TGTGCCAGCAGCCCCCGAGAGGGGAGCACAGATACGCAGTATTTT. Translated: CASSPREGSTDTQYF.

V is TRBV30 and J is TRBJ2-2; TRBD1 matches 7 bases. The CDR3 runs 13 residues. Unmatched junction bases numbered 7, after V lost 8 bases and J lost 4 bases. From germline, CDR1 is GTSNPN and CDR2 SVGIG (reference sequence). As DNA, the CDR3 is TGTGCCAGTTGGGACAGTCGCACCGGGGAGCTGTTTTTT. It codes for CASWDSRTGELFF.

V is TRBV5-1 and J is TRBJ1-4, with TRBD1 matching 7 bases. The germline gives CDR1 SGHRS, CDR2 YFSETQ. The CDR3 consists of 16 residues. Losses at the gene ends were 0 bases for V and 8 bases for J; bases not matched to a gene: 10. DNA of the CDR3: TGCGCCAGCAGCTTGGCCGACGAGGGGGCGGGAGAAAAACTGTTTTTT. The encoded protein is CASSLADEGAGEKLFF.

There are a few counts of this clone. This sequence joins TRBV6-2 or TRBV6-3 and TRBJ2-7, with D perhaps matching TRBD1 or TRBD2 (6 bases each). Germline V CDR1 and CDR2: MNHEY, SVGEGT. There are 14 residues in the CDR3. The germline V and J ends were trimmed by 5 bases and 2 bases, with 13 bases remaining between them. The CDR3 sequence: CASSQRRGTYEQYF. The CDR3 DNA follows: TGTGCCAGCAGTCAACGGAGGGGGACCTACGAGCAGTACTTC.

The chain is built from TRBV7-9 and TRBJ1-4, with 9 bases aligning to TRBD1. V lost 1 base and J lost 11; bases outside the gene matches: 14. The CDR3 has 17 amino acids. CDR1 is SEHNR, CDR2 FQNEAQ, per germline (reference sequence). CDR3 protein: CASSLEAGGTGSLKLFF. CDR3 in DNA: TGTGCCAGCAGCTTAGAAGCGGGTGGGACAGGGTCCCTGAAACTGTTTTTT.

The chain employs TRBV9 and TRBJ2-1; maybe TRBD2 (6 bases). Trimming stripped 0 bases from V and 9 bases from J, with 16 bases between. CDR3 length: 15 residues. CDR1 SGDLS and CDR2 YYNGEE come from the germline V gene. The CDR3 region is CASSVGSGSSPEQFF. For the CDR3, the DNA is TGTGCCAGCAGCGTAGGCAGCGGGTCCTCCCCTGAGCAGTTCTTC.

CDR3 protein: CATSHVNYGYTF. The CDR3 DNA sequence: TGTGCAACATCGCATGTTAACTATGGCTACACCTTC. The chain carries TRBV19 and TRBJ1-2; no clear D gene. Germline V gives CDR1 LNHDA, CDR2 SQIVND (reference sequence). The CDR3 contains 12 residues.

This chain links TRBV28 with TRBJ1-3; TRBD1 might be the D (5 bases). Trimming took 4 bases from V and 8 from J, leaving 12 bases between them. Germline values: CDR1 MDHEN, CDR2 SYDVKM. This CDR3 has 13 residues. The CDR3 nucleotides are TGTGCCAGCAGTTCTGGGGCGCTAGACACCATATATTTT. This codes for CASSSGALDTIYF.

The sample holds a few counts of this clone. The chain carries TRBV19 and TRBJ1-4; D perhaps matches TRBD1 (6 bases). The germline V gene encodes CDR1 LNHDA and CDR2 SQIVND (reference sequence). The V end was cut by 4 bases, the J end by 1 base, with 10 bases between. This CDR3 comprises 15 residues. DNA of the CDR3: TGTGCCAGTAGTACACCGGGACAAACTAATGAAAAACTGTTTTTT. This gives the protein CASSTPGQTNEKLFF.

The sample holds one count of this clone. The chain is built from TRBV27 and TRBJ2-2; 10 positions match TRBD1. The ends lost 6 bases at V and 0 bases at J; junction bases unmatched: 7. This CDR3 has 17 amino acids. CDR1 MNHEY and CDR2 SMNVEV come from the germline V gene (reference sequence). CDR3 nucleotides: TGTGCCAGCAGCCGTTGGGGACAGGGGACGAACACCGGGGAGCTGTTTTTT. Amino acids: CASSRWGQGTNTGELFF.

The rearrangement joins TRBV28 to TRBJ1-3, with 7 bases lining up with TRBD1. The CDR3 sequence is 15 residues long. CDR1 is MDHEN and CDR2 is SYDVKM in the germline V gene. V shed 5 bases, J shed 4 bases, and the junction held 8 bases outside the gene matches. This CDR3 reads CASSHRQGWGNTIYF. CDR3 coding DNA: TGTGCCAGCAGTCATCGACAGGGATGGGGAAACACCATATATTTT.

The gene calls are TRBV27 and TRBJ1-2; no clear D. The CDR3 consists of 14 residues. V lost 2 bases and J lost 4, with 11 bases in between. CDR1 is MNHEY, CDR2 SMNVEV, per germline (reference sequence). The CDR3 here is CASSLNDGSYGYTF. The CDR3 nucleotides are TGTGCCAGCAGTTTAAACGACGGAAGCTATGGCTACACCTTC.